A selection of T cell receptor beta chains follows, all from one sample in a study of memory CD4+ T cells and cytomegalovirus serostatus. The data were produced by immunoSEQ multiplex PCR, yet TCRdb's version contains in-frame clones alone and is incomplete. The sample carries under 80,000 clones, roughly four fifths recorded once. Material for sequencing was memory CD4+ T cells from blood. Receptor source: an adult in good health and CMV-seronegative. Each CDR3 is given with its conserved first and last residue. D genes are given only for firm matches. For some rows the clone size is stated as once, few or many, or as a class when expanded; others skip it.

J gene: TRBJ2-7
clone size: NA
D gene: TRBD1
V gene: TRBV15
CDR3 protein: CATGNRGYEQYF
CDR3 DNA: TGTGCCACCGGAAACAGGGGCTACGAGCAGTACTTC

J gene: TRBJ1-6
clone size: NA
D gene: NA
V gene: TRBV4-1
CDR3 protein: CASSQGVIKGPPLHF
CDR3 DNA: TGCGCCAGCAGCCAAGGTGTCATAAAGGGGCCACCCCTCCACTTT

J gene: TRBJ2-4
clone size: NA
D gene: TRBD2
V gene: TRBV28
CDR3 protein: CASGEGGIQYF
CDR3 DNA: TGTGCCAGCGGGGAGGGTGGCATTCAGTACTTC

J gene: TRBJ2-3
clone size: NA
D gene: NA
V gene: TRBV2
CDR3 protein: CASTGFWGASSDTQYF
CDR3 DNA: TGTGCCAGTACAGGCTTTTGGGGGGCATCATCAGATACGCAGTATTTT

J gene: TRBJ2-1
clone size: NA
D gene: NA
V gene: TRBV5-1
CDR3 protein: CASTSRGGVSYNEQFF
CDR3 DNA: TGCGCCAGCACCTCCCGAGGGGGGGTATCCTACAATGAGCAGTTCTTC

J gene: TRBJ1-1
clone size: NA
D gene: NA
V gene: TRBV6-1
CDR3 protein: CASRPTVNTEAFF
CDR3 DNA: TGTGCCAGCAGACCTACAGTCAACACTGAAGCTTTCTTT

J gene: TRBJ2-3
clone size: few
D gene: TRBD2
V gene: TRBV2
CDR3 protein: CASRETSGGEGTQYF
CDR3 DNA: TGTGCCAGCAGAGAGACTAGCGGGGGAGAAGGTACGCAGTATTTT

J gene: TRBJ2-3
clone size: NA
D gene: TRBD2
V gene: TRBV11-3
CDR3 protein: CASSTGLAGVGRNTQYF
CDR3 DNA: TGTGCCAGCAGCACGGGACTAGCGGGGGTCGGGAGAAATACGCAGTATTTT

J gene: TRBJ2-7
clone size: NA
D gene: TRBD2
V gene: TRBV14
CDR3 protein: CASSRGALSGSRYEQYF
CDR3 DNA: TGTGCCAGCAGCCGGGGCGCCCTTAGCGGGAGTAGGTACGAGCAGTACTTC

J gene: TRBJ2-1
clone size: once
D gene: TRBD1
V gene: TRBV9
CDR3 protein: CASSVVTGGYNEQFF
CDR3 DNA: TGTGCCAGCAGCGTAGTGACAGGGGGGTACAATGAGCAGTTCTTC

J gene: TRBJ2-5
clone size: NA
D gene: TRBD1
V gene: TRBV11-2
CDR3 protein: CASSLERGPGEIQYF
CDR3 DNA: TGTGCCAGCAGCTTAGAGAGGGGGCCCGGGGAGATCCAGTACTTC

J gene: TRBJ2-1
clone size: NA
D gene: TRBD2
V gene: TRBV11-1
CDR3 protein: CASSLVGTSGSSSYNEQFF
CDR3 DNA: TGTGCCAGCAGCTTAGTCGGGACTAGCGGGTCCAGCTCCTACAATGAGCAGTTCTTC

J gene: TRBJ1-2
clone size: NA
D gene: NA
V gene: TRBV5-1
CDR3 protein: CASSLAGAQWGYTF
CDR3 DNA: TGCGCCAGCAGCTTGGCAGGAGCACAGTGGGGCTACACCTTC

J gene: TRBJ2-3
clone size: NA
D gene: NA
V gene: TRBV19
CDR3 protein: CASSIPGSTDTQYF
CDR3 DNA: TGTGCCAGTAGTATCCCGGGAAGCACAGATACGCAGTATTTT

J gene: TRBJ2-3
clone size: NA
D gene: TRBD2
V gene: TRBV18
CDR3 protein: CASSPFGGVTDTQYF
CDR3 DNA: TGTGCCAGCTCACCTTTCGGGGGGGTCACAGATACGCAGTATTTT

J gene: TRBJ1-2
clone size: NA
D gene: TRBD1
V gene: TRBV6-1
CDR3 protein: CASSDPGGNYGYTF
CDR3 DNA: TGTGCCAGCAGTGACCCAGGGGGGAACTATGGCTACACCTTC

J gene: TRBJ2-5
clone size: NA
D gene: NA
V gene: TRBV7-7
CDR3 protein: CASSYGVGETQYF
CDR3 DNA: TGTGCCAGCAGCTACGGGGTAGGGGAGACCCAGTACTTC

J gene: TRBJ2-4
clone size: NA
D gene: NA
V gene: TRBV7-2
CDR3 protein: CASSLMAAAKNIQYF
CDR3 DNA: TGTGCCAGCAGCTTAATGGCGGCAGCCAAAAACATTCAGTACTTC

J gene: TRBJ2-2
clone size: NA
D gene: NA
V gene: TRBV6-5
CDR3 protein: CASSYNSENTGELFF
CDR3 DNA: TGTGCCAGCAGTTACAACAGCGAGAACACCGGGGAGCTGTTTTTT

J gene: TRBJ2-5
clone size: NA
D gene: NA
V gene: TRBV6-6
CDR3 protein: CASSRPVQAKGETQYF
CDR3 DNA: TGTGCCAGCAGTCGACCCGTTCAGGCCAAGGGGGAGACCCAGTACTTC

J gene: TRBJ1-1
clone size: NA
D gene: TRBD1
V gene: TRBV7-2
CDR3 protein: CASSWTGVNTEAFF
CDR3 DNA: TGTGCCAGCAGCTGGACAGGGGTGAACACTGAAGCTTTCTTT

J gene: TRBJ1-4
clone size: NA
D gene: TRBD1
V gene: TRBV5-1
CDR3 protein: CASSYGQGNEKLFF
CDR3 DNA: TGCGCCAGCAGCTACGGACAGGGTAATGAAAAACTGTTTTTT

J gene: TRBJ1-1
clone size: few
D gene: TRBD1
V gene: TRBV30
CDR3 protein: CAWLISGGTEAFF
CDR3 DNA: TGTGCCTGGCTCATTTCAGGGGGCACTGAAGCTTTCTTT

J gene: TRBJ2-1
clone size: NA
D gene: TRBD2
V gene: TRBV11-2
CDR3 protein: CASSWGRGGVSNEQFF
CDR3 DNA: TGTGCCAGCAGCTGGGGCCGGGGAGGGGTTAGCAATGAGCAGTTCTTC